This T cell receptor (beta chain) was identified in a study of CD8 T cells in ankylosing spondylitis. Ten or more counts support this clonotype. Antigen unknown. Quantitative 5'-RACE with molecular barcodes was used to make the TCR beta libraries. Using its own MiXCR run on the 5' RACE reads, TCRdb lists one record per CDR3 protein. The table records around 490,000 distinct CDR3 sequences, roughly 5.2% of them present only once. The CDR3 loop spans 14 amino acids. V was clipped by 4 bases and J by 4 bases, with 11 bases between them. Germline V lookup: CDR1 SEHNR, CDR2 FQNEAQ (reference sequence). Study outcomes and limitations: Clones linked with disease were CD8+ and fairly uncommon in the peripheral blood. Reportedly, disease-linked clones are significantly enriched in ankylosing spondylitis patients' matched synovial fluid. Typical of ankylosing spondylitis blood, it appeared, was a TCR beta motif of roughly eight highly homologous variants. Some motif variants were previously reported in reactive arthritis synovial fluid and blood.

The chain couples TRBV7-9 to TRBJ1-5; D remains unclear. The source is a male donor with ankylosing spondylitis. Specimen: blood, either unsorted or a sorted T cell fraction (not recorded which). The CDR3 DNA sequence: TGTGCCAGCAGCTCACCCGCACGGAATCAGCCCCAGCATTTT. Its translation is CASSSPARNQPQHF.